These 20 T cell receptor beta chains came from one sample sequenced in a study of early T cells in non-severe SARS-CoV-2 infection. TCRdb reprocessed the 5' RACE reads via MiXCR and lists one record per CDR3 protein. The sample carries fewer than 65,000 distinct CDR3 sequences, 12% recorded once. Sequencing was done on a sample of whole blood. These TCRs come from an adult who was a healthcare worker with PCR-confirmed SARS-CoV-2 infection or an uninfected control (not recorded which).

This clonotype was observed a few times. This chain links TRBV30 with TRBJ2-2, with TRBD2 matching 7 bases. The germline gives CDR1 GTSNPN, CDR2 SVGIG (reference sequence). The CDR3 length is 13 residues. The V and J ends lost 7 bases and 7 bases, in that order; junction bases with no gene match: 9. The CDR3 DNA is TGTGCCTACCGTAGCGGGTCCGGCGGGGAGCTGTTTTTT. This codes for CAYRSGSGGELFF.

This clonotype was observed a handful of times. V and J are TRBV4-1 and TRBJ2-7; 12 positions agree with TRBD2. With V trimmed by 3 bases and J by 4 bases, 7 bases remained unmatched. CDR3 length: 16 residues. Looked up from germline, CDR1 is MGHRA and CDR2 is YSYEKL. The CDR3 spells CASSHELAGGQYEQYF. CDR3 bases: TGCGCCAGCAGCCATGAACTAGCGGGGGGCCAATACGAGCAGTACTTC.

V gene TRBV13 combines with J gene TRBJ2-3; 11 nucleotides align to TRBD2. CDR3 length: 15 residues. The trim removed 4 bases at V and 8 bases at J, leaving 8 bases unmatched. CDR1 PRHDT and CDR2 FYEKMQ come from the germline V gene (reference sequence). The CDR3 reads CASSSIAGGQVTQYF. DNA for the CDR3: TGTGCCAGCAGCTCCATAGCGGGGGGGCAAGTTACGCAGTATTTT. Combining the CDR3 with reference TRBV13 and TRBJ2-3 gives the whole variable domain AAGVIQSPRHLIKEKRETATLKCYPIPRHDTVYWYQQGPGQDPQFLISFYEKMQSDKGSIPDRFSAQQFSDYHSELNMSSLELGDSALYFCASSSIAGGQVTQYFGPGTRLTVL.

Note on this clonotype: With a much larger clone just one base away, this may be a read error. This chain connects TRBV20-1 to TRBJ2-2; TRBD1 matches at 8 bases. The germline V gene encodes CDR1 DFQATT and CDR2 SNEGSKA (reference sequence). This CDR3 region has 14 residues. In DNA, the CDR3 is TGCAGTGCTACACCAGGGGGCGCTTACGGGGAGCTGATTTTT. It encodes CSATPGGAYGELIF.

This clonotype appeared many times. The V call is TRBV6-2 or TRBV6-3, the J call TRBJ1-5; maybe TRBD1 (5 bases). The CDR3 contains 13 residues. V was cut by 11 bases and J by 4 bases, with 15 bases left in between. Germline CDR1 and CDR2: MNHEY and SVGEGT. The CDR3 bases are TGTGCCGGCGCCTCGACAGAGAATCAGCCCCAGCATTTT. It yields the protein CAGASTENQPQHF.

A few counts support this clonotype. The chain employs TRBV5-4 and TRBJ1-1; D is undetermined. Trimming removed 4 bases from V and 3 bases from J, with 13 bases in between. Germline V gene sequence: CDR1 SGHNT, CDR2 YYREEE (reference sequence). The CDR3 covers 14 residues. The CDR3 DNA sequence: TGTGCCAGCAGCCCCGGACGGAAATACACTGAAGCTTTCTTT. This gives the protein CASSPGRKYTEAFF.

This clonotype appeared many times. The CDR3 sequence: CAWRRGTGYGYTF. CDR3 DNA sequence: TGTGCCTGGAGGAGGGGGACAGGGTATGGCTACACCTTC. The chain recombines TRBV30 with TRBJ1-2, with 9 bases fitting TRBD1. The ends lost 3 bases at V and 5 bases at J; junction bases unmatched: 4. Germline loops: CDR1 GTSNPN, CDR2 SVGIG (reference sequence). CDR3 length: 13 amino acids.

The CDR3 DNA reads TGTGCCAGCAGCTTAGAGTTCTACAATGAGCAGTTCTTC. Protein sequence: CASSLEFYNEQFF. The chain uses TRBV7-2 and TRBJ2-1, with D hard to call. Trimming removed 1 base from V and 3 bases from J, with 4 bases in between. Looked up from germline, CDR1 is SGHTA and CDR2 is FQGNSA. This CDR3 contains 13 residues.

This clonotype was seen ten or more times. The rearrangement joins TRBV29-1 to TRBJ2-3, with a possible D match to TRBD2 (5 bases). V gave up 3 bases and J gave up 5 bases, with 6 bases separating them. This CDR3 has 11 amino acids. In germline, CDR1 is SQVTM, CDR2 ANQGSEA. The CDR3 sequence is CSVDRGDTQYF. The CDR3 bases are TGCAGCGTTGACCGGGGAGATACGCAGTATTTT.

The chain uses TRBV20-1 and TRBJ1-1; D is unresolved. The CDR3 totals 13 residues. Germline assignment: CDR1 DFQATT and CDR2 SNEGSKA (reference sequence). V shed 3 bases and J shed 5 bases, with 13 bases lying between them. The CDR3 here is CSASGPRGTEAFF. The CDR3 DNA follows: TGCAGTGCTAGTGGCCCGCGGGGAACTGAAGCTTTCTTT.

This clonotype was seen ten or more times. This chain uses TRBV6-5 with TRBJ1-1, with D unclear. Germline CDR1 reads MNHEY; CDR2 reads SVGAGI. V was clipped by 5 bases and J by 0 bases, with 10 bases between them. The CDR3 is 14 residues long. The CDR3 DNA follows: TGTGCCAGCAGTGTGCAGAACATGAACACTGAAGCTTTCTTT. Translating it yields CASSVQNMNTEAFF.

There are many counts of this clonotype. The chain recombines TRBV19 with TRBJ1-2; TRBD1 might be the D (5 bases). Trimming cost V 4 bases and J 3 bases, with 15 bases left between them. CDR1 LNHDA and CDR2 SQIVND come from the germline V gene (reference sequence). The CDR3 is 15 amino acids. CDR3 region: CASSNAGYRDYGYTF. For the CDR3, the DNA is TGTGCCAGTAGTAATGCAGGGTATCGGGACTATGGCTACACCTTC.

This clonotype was seen a handful of times. The J gene is TRBJ2-7, the V gene TRBV6-1; the match to TRBD1 covers 7 bases. The germline gives CDR1 MNHNS, CDR2 SASEGT. This CDR3 has 15 amino acids. Trimming cost V 5 bases and J 4 bases; bases outside gene matches: 11. The CDR3 spells CASSRRWQGEYEQYF. DNA for the CDR3: TGTGCCAGCAGTCGAAGGTGGCAGGGGGAATACGAGCAGTACTTC.

V gene TRBV12-5 combines with J gene TRBJ2-3, with 8 positions matching TRBD1. CDR1 and CDR2 (germline): LGHNT, FRNRAP. The CDR3 has 15 residues. V dropped 4 bases and J dropped 1; count of bases not matched to a gene: 4. The CDR3 here is CASGSPTGGTDTQYF. The CDR3 DNA sequence: TGTGCTAGTGGTTCGCCGACAGGGGGCACAGATACGCAGTATTTT.

The chain is built from TRBV9 and TRBJ2-1, with D perhaps TRBD2 (5 bases). This CDR3 spans 15 amino acids. Germline V gene sequence: CDR1 SGDLS, CDR2 YYNGEE. V shed 0 bases and J shed 8 bases, with 15 bases lying between them. CDR3 residues: CASSVEGFLGDEQFF. Here the CDR3 DNA reads TGTGCCAGCAGCGTAGAAGGGTTCCTCGGGGATGAGCAGTTCTTC.

The chain employs TRBV5-1 and TRBJ1-4; 8 bases are a match to TRBD1. The CDR3 totals 17 residues. The V gene end was trimmed by 0 bases and the J gene end by 0 bases; junction bases not matched to a gene: 4. Germline CDR1 SGHRS, CDR2 YFSETQ. The CDR3: CASSLENRGATNEKLFF. The CDR3 DNA sequence: TGCGCCAGCAGCTTGGAAAACAGGGGGGCAACTAATGAAAAACTGTTTTTT.

The rearrangement links TRBV10-1 to TRBJ2-1; no reliable D call. The CDR3 spans 10 residues. Germline V CDR1 and CDR2: WNHNN, SYGVQD (reference sequence). V lost 3 bases, J lost 6 bases, and 0 bases lay in between. In DNA form, the CDR3 reads TGCGCCAGCAGTGACAATGAGCAGTTCTTC. Its protein is CASSDNEQFF.

The chain recombines TRBV5-4 with TRBJ2-4; D not certain. The CDR3 length is 13 residues. CDR1 is SGHNT and CDR2 is YYREEE in the germline V gene (reference sequence). Trimming removed 1 base from V and 6 bases from J, with 8 bases in between. DNA of the CDR3: TGTGCCAGCAGCTTGCAGGAGATAAACATTCAGTACTTC. It translates to CASSLQEINIQYF. The complete variable domain, with remaining parts taken from reference TRBV5-4 and TRBJ2-4, reads ETGVTQSPTHLIKTRGQQVTLRCSSQSGHNTVSWYQQALGQGPQFIFQYYREEENGRGNFPPRFSGLQFPNYSSELNVNALELDDSALYLCASSLQEINIQYFGAGTRLSVL.

This clonotype was counted only a few times. The chain has TRBV29-1 and TRBJ2-1, with 7 bases fitting TRBD1. The CDR3 spans 13 residues. Germline assignment: CDR1 SQVTM and CDR2 ANQGSEA. The CDR3 DNA is TGCAGAGCACAGGGGTGGTCCTACAATGAGCAGTTCTTC. Amino acids: CRAQGWSYNEQFF.

The chain's CDR3 is CASSDPNSNTGELFF. CDR3 in DNA: TGTGCCAGCAGTGACCCTAACTCGAACACCGGGGAGCTGTTTTTT. This chain joins TRBV6-4 and TRBJ2-2; no clear D. The CDR3 is 15 residues long. V gave up 2 bases and J gave up 0 bases, with 7 bases separating them. The V gene's germline CDR1 is MRHNA and CDR2 SNTAGT.